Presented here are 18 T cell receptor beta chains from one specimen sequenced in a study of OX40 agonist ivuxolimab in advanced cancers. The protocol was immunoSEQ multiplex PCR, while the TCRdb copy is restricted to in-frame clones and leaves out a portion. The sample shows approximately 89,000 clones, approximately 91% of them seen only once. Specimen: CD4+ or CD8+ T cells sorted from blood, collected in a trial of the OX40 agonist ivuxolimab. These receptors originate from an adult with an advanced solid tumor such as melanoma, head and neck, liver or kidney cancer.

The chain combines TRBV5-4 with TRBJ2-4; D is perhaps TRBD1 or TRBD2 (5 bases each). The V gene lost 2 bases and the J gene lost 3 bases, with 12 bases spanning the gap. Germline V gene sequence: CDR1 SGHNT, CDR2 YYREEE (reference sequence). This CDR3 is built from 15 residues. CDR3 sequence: CASSLGPGRKNIQYF. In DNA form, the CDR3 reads TGTGCCAGCAGCTTAGGCCCGGGACGCAAAAACATTCAGTACTTC. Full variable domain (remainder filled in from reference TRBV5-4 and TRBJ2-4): ETGVTQSPTHLIKTRGQQVTLRCSSQSGHNTVSWYQQALGQGPQFIFQYYREEENGRGNFPPRFSGLQFPNYSSELNVNALELDDSALYLCASSLGPGRKNIQYFGAGTRLSVL.

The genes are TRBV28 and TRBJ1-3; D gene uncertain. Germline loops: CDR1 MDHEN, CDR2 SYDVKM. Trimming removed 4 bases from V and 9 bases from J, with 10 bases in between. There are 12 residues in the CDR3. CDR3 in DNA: TGTGCCAGCAGTTCCCCGGGAGGCACCATATATTTT. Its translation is CASSSPGGTIYF. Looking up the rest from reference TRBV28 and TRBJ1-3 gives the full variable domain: DVKVTQSSRYLVKRTGEKVFLECVQDMDHENMFWYRQDPGLGLRLIYFSYDVKMKEKGDIPEGYSVSREKKERFSLILESASTNQTSMYLCASSSPGGTIYFGEGSWLTVV.

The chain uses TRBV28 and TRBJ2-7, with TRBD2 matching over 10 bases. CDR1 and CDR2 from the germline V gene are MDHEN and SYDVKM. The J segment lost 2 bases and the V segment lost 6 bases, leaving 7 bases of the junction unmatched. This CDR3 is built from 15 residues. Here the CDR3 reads CASRRAGGTTYEQYF. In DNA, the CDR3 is TGTGCCAGCAGACGAGCGGGAGGGACGACCTACGAGCAGTACTTC.

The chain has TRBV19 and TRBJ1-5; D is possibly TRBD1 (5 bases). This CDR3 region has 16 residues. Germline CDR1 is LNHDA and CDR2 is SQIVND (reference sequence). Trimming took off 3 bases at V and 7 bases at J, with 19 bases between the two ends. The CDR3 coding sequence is TGTGCCAGTAGTATCCTGGGGTGGGGACGGGGACAGCCCCAGCATTTT. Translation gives CASSILGWGRGQPQHF.

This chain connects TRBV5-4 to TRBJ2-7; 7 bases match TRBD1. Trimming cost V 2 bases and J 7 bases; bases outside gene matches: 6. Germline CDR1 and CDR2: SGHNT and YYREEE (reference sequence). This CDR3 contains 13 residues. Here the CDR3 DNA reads TGTGCCAGCAGCTTAGACAGGGAAGGGGAGCAGTACTTC. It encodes CASSLDREGEQYF. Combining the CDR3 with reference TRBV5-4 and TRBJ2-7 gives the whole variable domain ETGVTQSPTHLIKTRGQQVTLRCSSQSGHNTVSWYQQALGQGPQFIFQYYREEENGRGNFPPRFSGLQFPNYSSELNVNALELDDSALYLCASSLDREGEQYFGPGTRLTVT.

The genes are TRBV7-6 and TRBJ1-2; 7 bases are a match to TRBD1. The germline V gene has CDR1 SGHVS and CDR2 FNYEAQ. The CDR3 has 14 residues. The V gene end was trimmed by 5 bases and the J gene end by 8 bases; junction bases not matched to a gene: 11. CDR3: CASSAYRGGRGYTF. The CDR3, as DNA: TGTGCCAGCAGCGCTTACAGGGGTGGAAGGGGCTACACCTTC.

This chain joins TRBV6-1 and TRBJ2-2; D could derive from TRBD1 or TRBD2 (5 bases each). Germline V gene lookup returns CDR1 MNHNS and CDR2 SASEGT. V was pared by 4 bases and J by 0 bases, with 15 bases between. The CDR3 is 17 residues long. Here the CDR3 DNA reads TGTGCCAGCAGTGGAGTCCCCGGGACGTCGAACACCGGGGAGCTGTTTTTT. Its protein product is CASSGVPGTSNTGELFF.

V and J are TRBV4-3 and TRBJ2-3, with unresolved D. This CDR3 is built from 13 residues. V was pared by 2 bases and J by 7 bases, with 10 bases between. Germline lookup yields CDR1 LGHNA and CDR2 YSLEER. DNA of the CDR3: TGCGCCAGCAGCCAATTAAAGGAATATACGCAGTATTTT. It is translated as CASSQLKEYTQYF.

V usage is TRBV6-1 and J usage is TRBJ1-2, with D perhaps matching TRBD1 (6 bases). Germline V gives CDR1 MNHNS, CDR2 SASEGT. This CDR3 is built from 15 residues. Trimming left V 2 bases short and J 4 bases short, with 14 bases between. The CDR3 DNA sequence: TGTGCCAGCAGTGAAAAGGGGGGTTCTGCCTATGGCTACACCTTC. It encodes CASSEKGGSAYGYTF.

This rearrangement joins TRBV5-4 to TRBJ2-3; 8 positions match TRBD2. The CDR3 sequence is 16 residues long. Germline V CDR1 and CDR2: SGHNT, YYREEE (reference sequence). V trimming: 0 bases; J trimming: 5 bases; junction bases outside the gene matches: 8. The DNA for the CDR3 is TGTGCCAGCAGCTTGGCCGTCGGGGGGGGAGAAGATACGCAGTATTTT. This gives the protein CASSLAVGGGEDTQYF. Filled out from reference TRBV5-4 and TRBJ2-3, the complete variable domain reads ETGVTQSPTHLIKTRGQQVTLRCSSQSGHNTVSWYQQALGQGPQFIFQYYREEENGRGNFPPRFSGLQFPNYSSELNVNALELDDSALYLCASSLAVGGGEDTQYFGPGTRLTVL.

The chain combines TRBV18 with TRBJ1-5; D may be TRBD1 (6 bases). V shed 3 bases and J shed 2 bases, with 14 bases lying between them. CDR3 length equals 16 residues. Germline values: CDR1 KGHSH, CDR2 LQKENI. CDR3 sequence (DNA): TGTGCCAGCTCACCGCAGGGTCCAGGGGGCAATCAGCCCCAGCATTTT. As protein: CASSPQGPGGNQPQHF.

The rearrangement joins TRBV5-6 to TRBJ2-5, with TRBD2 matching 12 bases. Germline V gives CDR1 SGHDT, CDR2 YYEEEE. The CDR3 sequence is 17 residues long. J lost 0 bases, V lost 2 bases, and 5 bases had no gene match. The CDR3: CASSFSRLAGDQETQYF. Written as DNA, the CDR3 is TGTGCCAGCAGCTTTTCCAGACTAGCGGGAGACCAAGAGACCCAGTACTTC.

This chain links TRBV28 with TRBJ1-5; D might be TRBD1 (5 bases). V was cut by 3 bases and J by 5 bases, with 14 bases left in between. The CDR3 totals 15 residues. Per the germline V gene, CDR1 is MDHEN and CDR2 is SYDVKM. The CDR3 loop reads CASSFKQVTYQPQHF. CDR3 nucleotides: TGTGCCAGCAGTTTTAAACAGGTCACCTATCAGCCCCAGCATTTT.

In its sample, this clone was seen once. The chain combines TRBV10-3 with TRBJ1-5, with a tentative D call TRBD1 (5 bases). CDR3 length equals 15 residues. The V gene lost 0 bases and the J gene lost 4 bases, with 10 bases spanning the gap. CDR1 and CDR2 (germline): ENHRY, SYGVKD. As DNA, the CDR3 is TGTGCCATCAGTGAGTCCAATCAGGGTAATCAGCCCCAGCATTTT. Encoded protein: CAISESNQGNQPQHF.

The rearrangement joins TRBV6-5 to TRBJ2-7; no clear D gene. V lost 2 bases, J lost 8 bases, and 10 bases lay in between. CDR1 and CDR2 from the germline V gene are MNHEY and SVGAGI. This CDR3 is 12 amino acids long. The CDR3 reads CASSYPDPKQYF. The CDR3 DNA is TGTGCCAGCAGTTACCCCGACCCCAAGCAGTACTTC.

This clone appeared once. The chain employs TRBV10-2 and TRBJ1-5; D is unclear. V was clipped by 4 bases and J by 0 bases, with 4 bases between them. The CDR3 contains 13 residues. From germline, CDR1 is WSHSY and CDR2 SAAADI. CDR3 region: CASSGNSNQPQHF. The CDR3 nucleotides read TGCGCCAGCAGTGGCAATAGCAATCAGCCCCAGCATTTT.

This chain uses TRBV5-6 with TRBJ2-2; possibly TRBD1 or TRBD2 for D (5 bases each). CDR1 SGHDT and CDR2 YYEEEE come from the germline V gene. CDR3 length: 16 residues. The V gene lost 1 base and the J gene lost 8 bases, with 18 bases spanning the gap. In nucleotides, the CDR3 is TGTGCCAGCAGCTTGTTTTTTGCCGGGGCTTCAGGGGAGCTGTTTTTT. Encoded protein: CASSLFFAGASGELFF.

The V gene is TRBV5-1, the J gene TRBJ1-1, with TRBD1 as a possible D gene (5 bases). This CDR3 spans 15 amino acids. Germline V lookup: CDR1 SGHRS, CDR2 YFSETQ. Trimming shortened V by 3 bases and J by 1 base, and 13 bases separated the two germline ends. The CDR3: CASSYTGPPNTEAFF. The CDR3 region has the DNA TGCGCCAGCAGCTACACAGGCCCCCCGAACACTGAAGCTTTCTTT.